The 2 T cell receptor beta chains given below trace back to one sample, sequenced in a study of blood T cell repertoires in COVID-19. The table came from immunoSEQ multiplex PCR; TCRdb's copy has only in-frame clones and leaves some out. The sample lists about 150,000 clones, over 75% seen once, with over 12% in the top ten. The sequenced sample consisted of peripheral blood. These receptors all come from a middle-aged woman with acute or convalescent COVID-19.

This clone was seen a single time. This rearrangement joins TRBV21-1 to TRBJ2-3; TRBD1, the D gene given by the table, was not confirmed from the DNA. TRBV21-1 is marked as a pseudogene. This CDR3 is 17 amino acids long. The CDR3 reads CASSIREELQGTDTQYF. The CDR3 DNA reads as TGTGCCAGCAGCATCCGAGAGGAATTACAGGGGACAGATACGCAGTATTTT.

The chain couples TRBV4-1 to TRBJ1-3; 11 bases match TRBD1. V shed 6 bases and J 6 bases; nucleotides not matched to a gene: 13. CDR1 MGHRA and CDR2 YSYEKL come from the germline V gene. The length of the CDR3 is 17 residues. The CDR3: CASRRLVGQGVANTIYF. DNA for the CDR3: TGCGCCAGCAGACGACTGGTGGGACAGGGGGTTGCAAACACCATATATTTT.